The 24 T cell receptor beta chains listed next were all sequenced from one sample in a study of spatial heterogeneity in lung cancer. TCRdb independently ran MiXCR on the 5' RACE reads; one entry per CDR3 protein. The sample contains tens of thousands of distinct CDR3 sequences, 10% to 15% of which appear only once. Time point here: sample taken at primary tumor resection. Unsorted whole RNA samples from tumor, nontumor lung or frozen PBMC were sequenced. Sequenced here: PBMCs, sampled at surgery. The receptors stem from a male donor with early-stage non-small cell lung cancer.

This clonotype turned up a few times. This sequence joins TRBV15 and TRBJ2-5, with D possibly being TRBD1 or TRBD2 (5 bases each). The CDR3 runs to 12 residues. The germline V gene encodes CDR1 LNHNV and CDR2 YYDKDF (reference sequence). Trimming removed 1 base from V and 11 bases from J, with 11 bases in between. The CDR3 protein is CATSRVGVSQYF. CDR3 nucleotides: TGTGCCACCAGCAGAGTGGGGGTTTCGCAGTACTTC.

This clonotype turned up a few times. The rearrangement joins TRBV4-3 to TRBJ2-1; D gene uncertain. This CDR3 contains 14 residues. Germline CDR1 and CDR2: LGHNA and YSLEER. Trimming shortened V by 4 bases and J by 2 bases, and 9 bases separated the two germline ends. The CDR3 is CASSRSQPYNEQFF. As DNA, the CDR3 is TGCGCCAGCAGCCGCTCCCAGCCCTACAATGAGCAGTTCTTC.

This clonotype turned up a few times. The CDR3 reads CASSSGLADAYNEQFF. The CDR3 DNA follows: TGTGCCAGCAGCTCGGGACTAGCGGATGCCTACAATGAGCAGTTCTTC. The chain links TRBV7-2 to TRBJ2-1; 11 nucleotides align to TRBD2. Losses at the gene ends were 4 bases for V and 2 bases for J; bases not matched to a gene: 4. Germline V gene lookup returns CDR1 SGHTA and CDR2 FQGNSA. The CDR3 runs to 16 residues.

This clonotype was detected a few times. This sequence joins TRBV12-3 or TRBV12-4 and TRBJ1-2; D gene uncertain. Between the trimmed V and J ends, which lost 5 bases and 6 bases, there was a span of 16 bases. The length of the CDR3 is 14 residues. CDR3 nucleotide sequence: TGTGCCAGCAGTGTAACAGCGTCTCCTAATGGCTACACCTTC. Translating it yields CASSVTASPNGYTF.

A few counts support this clonotype. V is TRBV5-1 and J is TRBJ2-5; D tentatively fits TRBD1 or TRBD2 (5 bases each). The germline gives CDR1 SGHRS, CDR2 YFSETQ. The CDR3 has 13 amino acids. V lost 3 bases to trimming and J lost 4 bases, with 10 bases between them. CDR3 sequence reads: CASSWDLGETQYF. The CDR3 DNA sequence: TGCGCCAGCAGCTGGGACCTAGGAGAGACCCAGTACTTC.

CDR3 nucleotides: TGTGCCAGCAGCGGGGCCGGGACTAGCGGGAATGGGCAGTACTTC. Encoded protein: CASSGAGTSGNGQYF. The J gene is TRBJ2-7, the V gene TRBV7-2; 13 bases agree with TRBD2. The CDR3 sequence is 15 residues long. CDR1 is SGHTA, CDR2 FQGNSA, per germline. The V segment lost 5 bases and the J segment 9 bases; nucleotides outside the gene matches: 10.

Ten or more counts support this clonotype. The V call is TRBV20-1, the J call TRBJ1-6; 8 bases match TRBD1. The V segment lost 4 bases and the J segment 6 bases; nucleotides outside the gene matches: 8. Per the germline V gene, CDR1 is DFQATT and CDR2 is SNEGSKA (reference sequence). CDR3 size: 15 residues. The CDR3 region is CSAKQGARSNSPLHF. Here the CDR3 DNA reads TGCAGTGCTAAGCAGGGGGCGCGTTCTAATTCACCCCTCCACTTT.

This clonotype was detected only a few times. CDR3 nucleotide sequence: TGTGCCAGCAGCCAACTAGCGGGGTTAAACACCGGGGAGCTGTTTTTT. Amino acids: CASSQLAGLNTGELFF. V is TRBV14 and J is TRBJ2-2, with TRBD2 matching 9 bases. CDR3 length equals 16 residues. V trimming: 2 bases; J trimming: 2 bases; junction bases outside the gene matches: 3. Germline loops: CDR1 SGHDN, CDR2 FVKESK.

The chain recombines TRBV25-1 with TRBJ2-4; the D gene is possibly TRBD1 (6 bases). The length of the CDR3 is 13 residues. Germline-derived CDR1 and CDR2 are MGHDK and SYGVNS. Trimming stripped 6 bases from V and 3 bases from J, with 9 bases between. CDR3 in amino acids: CASRDSGKNIQYF. DNA of the CDR3: TGTGCCAGCAGGGACAGCGGCAAAAACATTCAGTACTTC.

The chain couples TRBV3-1 to TRBJ1-2; D gene uncertain. The CDR3 loop spans 13 amino acids. V lost 0 bases to trimming and J lost 2 bases, with 4 bases between them. Germline V lookup: CDR1 LGHDT, CDR2 YNNKEL (reference sequence). The CDR3 loop reads CASSQESNYGYTF. The CDR3 region has the DNA TGTGCCAGCAGCCAAGAGTCAAACTATGGCTACACCTTC.

The rearrangement uses TRBV10-2 and TRBJ2-1; 11 nucleotides align to TRBD1. V shed 2 bases, J shed 7 bases, and the junction held 4 bases outside the gene matches. The CDR3 sequence is 15 residues long. Germline loops: CDR1 WSHSY, CDR2 SAAADI. CDR3 in DNA: TGCGCCAGCAGTGAGGCCGGACAGGGGGCGAATGAGCAGTTCTTC. It codes for CASSEAGQGANEQFF.

This clonotype was recorded a few times. V is TRBV28 and J is TRBJ2-2; no definite D call. Germline values: CDR1 MDHEN, CDR2 SYDVKM. The CDR3 sequence is 11 residues long. Trimming took off 11 bases at V and 7 bases at J, with 11 bases between the two ends. CDR3 DNA: TGTGCCGGACGGGTGAACGGGGAGCTGTTTTTT. As protein: CAGRVNGELFF.

This clonotype was counted ten times or more. One end of the junction does not line up with germline, which may come from a read error. The chain is built from TRBV7-7 and TRBJ2-3; 7 bases line up with TRBD2. The CDR3 runs 14 residues. Germline CDR1 is SSHAT and CDR2 is FNYEAQ (reference sequence). The CDR3 region is CASSLLGGSDTQYF. The CDR3 bases are TGTGCTAGCAGCTTACTGGGCGGGAGCGATACGCAGTATTTT.

This clonotype was counted only a few times. The gene calls are TRBV28 and TRBJ2-5, with D uncertain. In germline, CDR1 is MDHEN, CDR2 SYDVKM. V lost 4 bases to trimming and J lost 6 bases, with 9 bases between them. This CDR3 is 12 amino acids long. CDR3: CASSSSQQTQYF. CDR3 DNA: TGTGCCAGCAGTTCATCCCAGCAGACCCAGTACTTC. Full variable domain (rest looked up from reference TRBV28 and TRBJ2-5): DVKVTQSSRYLVKRTGEKVFLECVQDMDHENMFWYRQDPGLGLRLIYFSYDVKMKEKGDIPEGYSVSREKKERFSLILESASTNQTSMYLCASSSSQQTQYFGPGTRLLVL.

This clonotype appeared a few times. The chain has TRBV7-2 and TRBJ1-1; D might be TRBD1 (5 bases). Deletions cut 3 bases from V and 2 bases from J, with 10 bases between. Germline V gene lookup returns CDR1 SGHTA and CDR2 FQGNSA. The CDR3 consists of 14 residues. CDR3 sequence (DNA): TGTGCCAGCAGCTTTGGGACCGCTAACACTGAAGCTTTCTTT. This sequence encodes CASSFGTANTEAFF.

Only a few counts were recorded for this clonotype. The chain recombines TRBV2 with TRBJ1-5; D remains ambiguous. V shed 2 bases and J shed 3 bases, with 20 bases lying between them. The CDR3 totals 18 residues. The germline CDR1 and CDR2 sequences are SNHLY and FYNNEI. The CDR3 reads CASSESGVPIEANQPQHF. The CDR3 bases are TGTGCCAGCAGTGAATCAGGCGTCCCCATAGAGGCCAATCAGCCCCAGCATTTT.

This clonotype was found a few times. This rearrangement joins TRBV9 to TRBJ2-2; D may be TRBD1 or TRBD2 (5 bases each). Germline loops: CDR1 SGDLS, CDR2 YYNGEE. CDR3 length equals 14 residues. V lost 10 bases and J 3 bases, leaving 16 bases between the germline ends. The CDR3 here is CAGGSGGHTGELFF. Written as DNA, the CDR3 is TGTGCCGGGGGAAGCGGAGGCCACACCGGGGAGCTGTTTTTT.

This clonotype has ten or more counts. The CDR3: CASGQRANYGYTF. CDR3 DNA sequence: TGTGCCAGCGGACAAAGAGCTAACTATGGCTACACCTTC. J is TRBJ1-2 and V is TRBV27; the D gene is possibly TRBD1 (5 bases). V was trimmed by 8 bases and J by 0 bases, leaving 10 bases between them. From germline, CDR1 is MNHEY and CDR2 SMNVEV (reference sequence). This CDR3 spans 13 amino acids.

The table lists this clonotype with a few counts. The V and J genes are TRBV20-1 and TRBJ1-1; 7 bases align to TRBD1. CDR3 length: 17 amino acids. J was trimmed by 0 bases and V by 8 bases; bases with no gene match: 18. Looked up from germline, CDR1 is DFQATT and CDR2 is SNEGSKA (reference sequence). The CDR3 nucleotides read TGCAGTTCCCAGACAAGTAGGGGGCACACCTTGAACACTGAAGCTTTCTTT. Encoded protein: CSSQTSRGHTLNTEAFF.

The CDR3 coding sequence is TGCGCCAGCAGCCAAGATGGGACAGGGGAAGAAAAACTGTTTTTT. This codes for CASSQDGTGEEKLFF. The chain employs TRBV4-3 and TRBJ1-4; 10 bases line up with TRBD1. V shed 0 bases, J shed 8 bases, and the junction held 3 bases outside the gene matches. The germline CDR1 and CDR2 sequences are LGHNA and YSLEER. The CDR3 has 15 amino acids.

This clonotype was recorded a few times. The chain uses TRBV3-1 and TRBJ2-5, with D unclear. Deletions cut 0 bases from V and 3 bases from J, with 11 bases between. The CDR3 totals 15 residues. CDR1 and CDR2 (germline): LGHDT, YNNKEL (reference sequence). CDR3 amino acids: CASSQDSLSEETQYF. DNA for the CDR3: TGTGCCAGCAGCCAAGATTCACTGTCCGAAGAGACCCAGTACTTC.

The genes are TRBV19 and TRBJ2-5; D is unresolved. This CDR3 is built from 13 residues. The germline V and J ends were trimmed by 5 bases and 5 bases, with 12 bases remaining between them. The germline V gene encodes CDR1 LNHDA and CDR2 SQIVND (reference sequence). In DNA form, the CDR3 reads TGTGCCAGTAGTCGGGCTAATGGTGAGACCCAGTACTTC. It specifies CASSRANGETQYF.

This clonotype was observed at least ten times. The chain couples TRBV5-4 to TRBJ2-1; 8 nucleotides agree with TRBD1. Germline lookup yields CDR1 SGHNT and CDR2 YYREEE (reference sequence). The V segment lost 0 bases and the J segment 4 bases; nucleotides outside the gene matches: 6. The CDR3 has 16 amino acids. The CDR3 reads CASSLADRVTYNEQFF. DNA of the CDR3: TGTGCCAGCAGCTTGGCGGACAGGGTGACGTACAATGAGCAGTTCTTC.

The genes are TRBV27 and TRBJ2-1; TRBD2 agrees at 9 bases. Germline assignment: CDR1 MNHEY and CDR2 SMNVEV (reference sequence). The CDR3 runs 16 residues. The junction had 16 bases not matched to a gene; V was cut back by 7 bases and J by 9 bases. CDR3 residues: CASISLAGKSVGEQFF. The CDR3 nucleotides are TGTGCCAGCATAAGTCTAGCGGGAAAGTCGGTAGGTGAGCAGTTCTTC.